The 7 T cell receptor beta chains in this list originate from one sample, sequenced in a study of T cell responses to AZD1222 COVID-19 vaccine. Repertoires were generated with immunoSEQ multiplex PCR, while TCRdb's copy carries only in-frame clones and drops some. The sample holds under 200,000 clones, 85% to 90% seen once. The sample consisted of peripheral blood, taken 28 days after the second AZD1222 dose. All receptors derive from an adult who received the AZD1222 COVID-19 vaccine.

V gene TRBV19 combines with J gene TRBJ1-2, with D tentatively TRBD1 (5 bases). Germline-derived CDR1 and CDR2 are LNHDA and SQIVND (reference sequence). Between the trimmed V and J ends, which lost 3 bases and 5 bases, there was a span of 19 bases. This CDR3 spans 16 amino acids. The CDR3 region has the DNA TGTGCCAGTAGTATGGAAGTCGCGTGGCAGGGATATGGCTACACCTTC. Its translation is CASSMEVAWQGYGYTF.

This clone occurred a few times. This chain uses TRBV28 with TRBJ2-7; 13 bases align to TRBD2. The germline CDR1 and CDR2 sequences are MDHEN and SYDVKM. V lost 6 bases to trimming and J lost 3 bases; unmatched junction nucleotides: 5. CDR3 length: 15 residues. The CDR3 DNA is TGTGCCAGCAGCCCTACTAGCGGGAGGGTCTACGAGCAGTACTTC. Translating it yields CASSPTSGRVYEQYF.

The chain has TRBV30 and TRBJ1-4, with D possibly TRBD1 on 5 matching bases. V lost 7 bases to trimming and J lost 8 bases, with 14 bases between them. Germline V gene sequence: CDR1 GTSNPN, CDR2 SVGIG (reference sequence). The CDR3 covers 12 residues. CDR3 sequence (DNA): TGTGCCTTGGACACACAGGAGGAAAAACTGTTTTTT. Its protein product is CALDTQEEKLFF. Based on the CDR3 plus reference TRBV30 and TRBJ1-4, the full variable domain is SQTIHQWPATLVQPVGSPLSLECTVEGTSNPNLYWYRQAAGRGLQLLFYSVGIGQISSEVPQNLSASRPQDRQFILSSKKLLLSDSGFYLCALDTQEEKLFFGSGTQLSVL.

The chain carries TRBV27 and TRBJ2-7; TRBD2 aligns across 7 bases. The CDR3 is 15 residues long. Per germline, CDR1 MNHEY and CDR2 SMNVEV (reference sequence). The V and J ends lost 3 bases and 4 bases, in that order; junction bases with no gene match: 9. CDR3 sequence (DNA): TGTGCCAGCAGTTTTCATCTCTCCGGGGGGTACGAGCAGTACTTC. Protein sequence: CASSFHLSGGYEQYF.

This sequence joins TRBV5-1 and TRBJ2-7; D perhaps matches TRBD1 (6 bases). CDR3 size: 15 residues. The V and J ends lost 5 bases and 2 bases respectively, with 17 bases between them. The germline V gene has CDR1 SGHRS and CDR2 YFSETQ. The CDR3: CASRSGQGIPYEQYF. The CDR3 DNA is TGCGCCAGCAGGAGCGGTCAGGGGATTCCCTACGAGCAGTACTTC.

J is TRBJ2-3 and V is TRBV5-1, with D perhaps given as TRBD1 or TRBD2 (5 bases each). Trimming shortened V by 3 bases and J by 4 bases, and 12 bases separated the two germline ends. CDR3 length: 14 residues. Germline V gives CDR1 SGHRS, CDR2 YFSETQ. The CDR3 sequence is CASSWGSRADTQYF. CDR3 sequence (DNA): TGCGCCAGCAGCTGGGGGTCCAGGGCAGATACGCAGTATTTT.

The CDR3 sequence is CASRDGNYNEQFF. The CDR3 region has the DNA TGTGCCAGCAGGGACGGAAACTACAATGAGCAGTTCTTC. The chain employs TRBV11-3 and TRBJ2-1; D uncertain. Germline-derived CDR1 and CDR2 are SGHNT and YENEEA. The V end lost 6 bases, the J end lost 3 bases, and 9 bases lay between the germline ends. The CDR3 runs 13 residues.